This paragraph covers one T cell receptor beta chain sequence. J lost 3 bases, V lost 2 bases, and 3 bases had no gene match. This CDR3 is 15 amino acids long. CDR1 is ENHRY and CDR2 is SYGVKD in the germline V gene. Primers for the PCR totalled 60 Vbeta and 13 Jbeta. The assay was immunoSEQ multiplex PCR, and TCRdb's table has in-frame clones only and misses some. In total, the table holds under 70,000 clones. This entry belongs to a study of cytomegalovirus exposure and HLA in healthy donors. The material sequenced was PBMCs. V usage is TRBV10-3 and J usage is TRBJ1-2; 10 bases map to TRBD1. This receptor was obtained from a woman aged 18-29 years in good health and CMV-seronegative. In DNA form, the CDR3 reads TGTGCCATCAGTGAGGGGACAGGGGATTACTATGGCTACACCTTC. Residues: CAISEGTGDYYGYTF.